The sequence of this TCR beta chain was determined in a study of response to subunit inactivated influenza vaccine. This CDR3 comprises 15 residues. CDR1 and CDR2 (germline): KGHSH, LQKENI. With 4 bases removed from V and 8 bases from J, the gap between germline ends came to 15 bases. From the RT-PCR reads, TCRdb called clonotypes with MiXCR, one entry per CDR3 protein. The sample lists more than 550,000 distinct CDR3 sequences; about 10% were seen once. The sample was also reused in another study, on T cells expressing NK-cell markers. That source reports: For TCR beta, cDNA was produced by 5'RACE template switching with UMIs. Also leading the CD3+CD56-NKG2C+ fraction in a few donors were these clonotypes.

The sequence came from a man aged 45-60 years who received an inactivated influenza vaccine. Material: PBMCs from blood, obtained on the day of vaccination. The rearrangement links TRBV18 to TRBJ1-6; D is possibly TRBD1 (6 bases). In DNA, the CDR3 is TGTGCCAGCTCACTCGCCGGGGGCTCTGATTCACCCCTCCACTTT. It codes for CASSLAGGSDSPLHF. Combining the CDR3 with reference TRBV18 and TRBJ1-6 gives the whole variable domain NAGVMQNPRHLVRRRGQEARLRCSPMKGHSHVYWYRQLPEEGLKFMVYLQKENIIDESGMPKERFSAEFPKEGPSILRIQQVVRGDSAAYFCASSLAGGSDSPLHFGNGTRLTVT.